Below are 25 T cell receptor beta chains sequenced from a single sample in a study of blood T cell repertoires in COVID-19. The data were produced by immunoSEQ multiplex PCR, yet TCRdb's version contains in-frame clones alone and is incomplete. This sample has 45,000 to 65,000 clones, with roughly nine tenths found just once. Sample: peripheral blood. All receptors derive from an older man with active or convalescent COVID-19.

This clone was seen only a few times. The chain has TRBV7-8 and TRBJ1-2; 8 bases are shared with TRBD1. The ends lost 2 bases at V and 0 bases at J; junction bases unmatched: 8. This CDR3 comprises 17 residues. Per germline, CDR1 SGHVS and CDR2 FQNEAQ. CDR3 coding DNA: TGTGCCAGCAGCTTAAGGACAGGGTTAATAGCTAACTATGGCTACACCTTC. Amino acids: CASSLRTGLIANYGYTF.

V gene TRBV5-1 combines with J gene TRBJ1-1; TRBD1 matches at 7 bases. The CDR3 extends over 16 amino acids. The V gene end was trimmed by 4 bases and the J gene end by 6 bases; junction bases not matched to a gene: 15. Germline values: CDR1 SGHRS, CDR2 YFSETQ. CDR3 DNA sequence: TGCGCCAGCAGCGTACAGGGGTCTATTTTAGCATCTGAAGCTTTCTTT. It yields the protein CASSVQGSILASEAFF. The whole variable domain, remainder taken from reference TRBV5-1 and TRBJ1-1, is KAGVTQTPRYLIKTRGQQVTLSCSPISGHRSVSWYQQTPGQGLQFLFEYFSETQRNKGNFPGRFSGRQFSNSRSEMNVSTLELGDSALYLCASSVQGSILASEAFFGQGTRLTVV.

This chain links TRBV28 with TRBJ1-2, with TRBD1 matching 8 bases. CDR3 size: 13 residues. Germline assignment: CDR1 MDHEN and CDR2 SYDVKM. The V gene end was trimmed by 5 bases and the J gene end by 9 bases; junction bases not matched to a gene: 8. This CDR3 reads CASSQDRGGSYTF. The CDR3 DNA is TGTGCCAGCAGTCAAGACAGGGGCGGTAGCTACACCTTC.

The CDR3 reads CASRHGDRGTGELFF. Written as DNA, the CDR3 is TGTGCCAGCAGGCACGGGGACAGGGGCACCGGGGAGCTGTTTTTT. This chain joins TRBV28 and TRBJ2-2; 10 bases are shared with TRBD1. There are 15 residues in the CDR3. Looked up from germline, CDR1 is MDHEN and CDR2 is SYDVKM. J lost 4 bases, V lost 6 bases, and 5 bases had no gene match. Looking up the rest from reference TRBV28 and TRBJ2-2 gives the full variable domain: DVKVTQSSRYLVKRTGEKVFLECVQDMDHENMFWYRQDPGLGLRLIYFSYDVKMKEKGDIPEGYSVSREKKERFSLILESASTNQTSMYLCASRHGDRGTGELFFGEGSRLTVL.

The chain links TRBV4-2 to TRBJ1-2, with TRBD1 matching 11 bases. CDR1 is LGHNA and CDR2 is YNFKEQ in the germline V gene. V shed 5 bases, J shed 7 bases, and the junction held 9 bases outside the gene matches. This CDR3 comprises 15 residues. The CDR3 nucleotides read TGTGCCAGCAGCTCTACCGGGACAGGGGGATTTGGCTACACCTTC. Translated, it gives CASSSTGTGGFGYTF.

This clone came up once. The V call is TRBV19, the J call TRBJ1-2; D not certain. There are 13 residues in the CDR3. V shed 9 bases and J shed 8 bases, with 19 bases lying between them. CDR1 is LNHDA, CDR2 SQIVND, per germline (reference sequence). The CDR3 DNA reads TGTGCCAGCCGTGAGGGAGGCTTGGGGGGCTACACCTTC. Its translation is CASREGGLGGYTF.

The V gene is TRBV5-4, the J gene TRBJ1-3, with D maybe TRBD1 (5 bases). This CDR3 has 15 residues. Looked up from germline, CDR1 is SGHNT and CDR2 is YYREEE (reference sequence). The V end lost 4 bases, the J end lost 2 bases, and 13 bases lay between the germline ends. CDR3 in amino acids: CASSPRWGAGNTIYF. The CDR3 region has the DNA TGTGCCAGCAGCCCCCGTTGGGGCGCTGGAAACACCATATATTTT.

V usage is TRBV15 and J usage is TRBJ2-7; D call uncertain. CDR1 and CDR2 (germline): LNHNV, YYDKDF (reference sequence). The CDR3 consists of 13 residues. Between the trimmed V and J ends, which lost 2 bases and 0 bases, there was a span of 5 bases. CDR3 DNA sequence: TGTGCCACCAGCAGACAGGTCTCCTACGAGCAGTACTTC. It is translated as CATSRQVSYEQYF.

This chain uses TRBV19 with TRBJ1-1; 8 bases match TRBD1. The germline V gene encodes CDR1 LNHDA and CDR2 SQIVND (reference sequence). The CDR3 spans 14 residues. Trimming removed 7 bases from V and 4 bases from J; junction bases left unmatched: 8. CDR3 sequence: CASINQGALTEAFF. The CDR3 DNA sequence: TGTGCCAGTATCAACCAGGGGGCACTCACTGAAGCTTTCTTT.

This chain joins TRBV5-4 and TRBJ2-3, with D possibly matching TRBD2 (5 bases). Germline V lookup: CDR1 SGHNT, CDR2 YYREEE (reference sequence). This CDR3 comprises 15 residues. Trimming took 7 bases from V and 4 from J, leaving 19 bases between them. The DNA of the CDR3 is TGTGCCAGCCTCAGCCGGGGTGACGGCGCAGATACGCAGTATTTT. Protein: CASLSRGDGADTQYF.

V gene TRBV7-3 combines with J gene TRBJ1-5; D unresolved. With 5 bases removed from V and 6 bases from J, the gap between germline ends came to 11 bases. CDR1 and CDR2 from the germline V gene are SGHTA and FQGTGA. This CDR3 has 13 amino acids. CDR3 nucleotide sequence: TGTGCCAGCAGCAAAAGCCGGGGTCAGCCCCAGCATTTT. Its protein product is CASSKSRGQPQHF.

The V and J genes are TRBV7-2 and TRBJ2-7; the D gene is possibly TRBD2 (6 bases). The V end lost 0 bases, the J end lost 2 bases, and 14 bases lay between the germline ends. This CDR3 has 16 residues. CDR1 and CDR2 from the germline V gene are SGHTA and FQGNSA. The CDR3 here is CASSLARGMGAYEQYF. CDR3 nucleotides: TGTGCCAGCAGCTTAGCGCGGGGAATGGGGGCCTACGAGCAGTACTTC.

A few counts support this clone. V gene TRBV28 combines with J gene TRBJ1-5, with D possibly matching TRBD1 (5 bases). CDR3 length: 14 residues. Trimming cost V 3 bases and J 9 bases, with 15 bases left between them. CDR1 is MDHEN, CDR2 SYDVKM, per germline. The CDR3 sequence: CASSFQGASWPQHF. CDR3 nucleotides: TGTGCCAGCAGTTTCCAGGGCGCCAGCTGGCCCCAGCATTTT.

This chain uses TRBV19 with TRBJ2-1, with 10 bases lining up with TRBD2. Germline V CDR1 and CDR2: LNHDA, SQIVND (reference sequence). J was trimmed by 7 bases and V by 2 bases; bases with no gene match: 5. This CDR3 has 15 residues. The CDR3 here is CASSISSGRDNEQFF. The CDR3 DNA is TGTGCCAGTAGTATATCGAGCGGGAGGGATAATGAGCAGTTCTTC.

This sequence joins TRBV5-1 and TRBJ1-1, with 9 bases lining up with TRBD1. Germline loops: CDR1 SGHRS, CDR2 YFSETQ. The CDR3 is made up of 17 amino acids. V dropped 0 bases and J dropped 4; count of bases not matched to a gene: 10. The CDR3 coding sequence is TGCGCCAGCAGCTTGGACCCCTTCCGACAGGGGGGCACTGAAGCTTTCTTT. This encodes CASSLDPFRQGGTEAFF.

The J gene is TRBJ1-1, the V gene TRBV9, with D tentatively TRBD1 (5 bases). V gave up 0 bases and J gave up 5 bases, with 14 bases separating them. This CDR3 has 15 residues. From germline, CDR1 is SGDLS and CDR2 YYNGEE. CDR3 region: CASSVDGQGRTEAFF. The DNA for the CDR3 is TGTGCCAGCAGCGTAGATGGGCAGGGAAGGACTGAAGCTTTCTTT.

V is TRBV12-3 or TRBV12-4 and J is TRBJ2-5; D uncertain. Trimming cost V 5 bases and J 4 bases, with 5 bases left between them. The CDR3 sequence is 11 residues long. The CDR3 DNA reads TGTGCCAGCAGTGCTATAGAGACCCAGTACTTC. Translating it yields CASSAIETQYF.

The chain joins TRBV2 to TRBJ1-4; 9 positions agree with TRBD1. The CDR3 length is 15 residues. CDR1 is SNHLY and CDR2 is FYNNEI in the germline V gene. Trimming took 4 bases from V and 3 from J; bases not matched to a gene: 3. DNA of the CDR3: TGTGCCAGCAGTGGAGACAGGGGGGCTAATGAAAAACTGTTTTTT. It codes for CASSGDRGANEKLFF.

The chain couples TRBV6-5 to TRBJ1-5; TRBD1 aligns across 9 bases. This CDR3 spans 14 amino acids. V lost 4 bases, J lost 6 bases, and 4 bases stayed unmatched. The germline V gene encodes CDR1 MNHEY and CDR2 SVGAGI. For the CDR3, the DNA is TGTGCCAGCAGTTCCAGACAGGGGGGTCAGCCCCAGCATTTT. Translating gives CASSSRQGGQPQHF.

This clone was picked up one time. V gene TRBV6-6 combines with J gene TRBJ1-1, with TRBD1 matching 9 bases. The CDR3 contains 13 residues. V shed 7 bases and J 4 bases; nucleotides not matched to a gene: 4. Germline CDR1 reads MNHNY; CDR2 reads SVGAGI (reference sequence). CDR3 sequence reads: CASTGQGLTEAFF. The CDR3 DNA follows: TGTGCCAGCACCGGACAGGGGCTCACTGAAGCTTTCTTT.

This chain joins TRBV19 and TRBJ2-5, with D possibly being TRBD2 (6 bases). V lost 10 bases and J lost 0, with 12 bases in between. CDR1 and CDR2 (germline): LNHDA, SQIVND (reference sequence). CDR3 size: 13 residues. CDR3 nucleotide sequence: TGTGCCACCTCTAGCGCCTACCAAGAGACCCAGTACTTC. Its translation: CATSSAYQETQYF. The full variable domain, rest sourced from reference TRBV19 and TRBJ2-5, is DGGITQSPKYLFRKEGQNVTLSCEQNLNHDAMYWYRQDPGQGLRLIYYSQIVNDFQKGDIAEGYSVSREKKESFPLTVTSAQKNPTAFYLCATSSAYQETQYFGPGTRLLVL.

The CDR3 DNA reads as TGTGCTAGCCGGCCGACAGGGAGGAACACCGGGGAGCTGTTTTTT. It specifies CASRPTGRNTGELFF. The gene calls are TRBV12-5 and TRBJ2-2; 7 nucleotides match TRBD1. The CDR3 loop spans 15 amino acids. V was pared by 9 bases and J by 1 base, with 8 bases of the junction left unmatched. The germline gives CDR1 LGHNT, CDR2 FRNRAP.

The gene calls are TRBV12-3 or TRBV12-4 and TRBJ1-2, with 9 positions matching TRBD1. Germline trimming cut 5 bases from V and 8 bases from J; bases unmatched to any gene: 6. CDR3 length: 13 residues. CDR3 in DNA: TGTGCCAGCAGTAGGGACAGGGCAAACGGCTACACCTTC. Protein sequence: CASSRDRANGYTF.

The rearrangement links TRBV4-3 to TRBJ2-3, with 8 bases identical to TRBD2. Germline V gene lookup returns CDR1 LGHNA and CDR2 YSLEER. CDR3 length: 18 amino acids. V was pared by 0 bases and J by 2 bases, with 10 bases of the junction left unmatched. The CDR3 loop is CASSQDIGAGGNTDTQYF. The CDR3 nucleotides read TGCGCCAGCAGCCAAGATATAGGCGCGGGGGGTAACACAGATACGCAGTATTTT.

The chain has TRBV30 and TRBJ1-1; D gene uncertain. This CDR3 has 17 amino acids. Germline CDR1 reads GTSNPN; CDR2 reads SVGIG (reference sequence). The ends were cut back, 2 bases at V and 1 base at J, with 20 bases in the middle. CDR3 protein: CAWSPLRSQTGNTEAFF. The CDR3 DNA follows: TGTGCCTGGAGTCCCCTCCGGTCCCAAACCGGGAACACTGAAGCTTTCTTT.